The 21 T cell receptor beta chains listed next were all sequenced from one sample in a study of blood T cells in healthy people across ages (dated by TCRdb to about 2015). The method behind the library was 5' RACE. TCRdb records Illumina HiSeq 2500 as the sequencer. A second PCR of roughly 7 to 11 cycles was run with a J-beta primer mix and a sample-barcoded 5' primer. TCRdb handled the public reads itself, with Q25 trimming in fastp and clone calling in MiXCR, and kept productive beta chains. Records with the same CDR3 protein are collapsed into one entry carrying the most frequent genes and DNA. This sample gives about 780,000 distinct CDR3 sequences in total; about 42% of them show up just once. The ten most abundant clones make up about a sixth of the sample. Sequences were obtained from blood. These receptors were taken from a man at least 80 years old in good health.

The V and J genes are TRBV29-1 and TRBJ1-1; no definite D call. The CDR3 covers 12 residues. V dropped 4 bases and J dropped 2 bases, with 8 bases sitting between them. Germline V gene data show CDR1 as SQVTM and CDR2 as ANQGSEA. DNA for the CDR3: TGCAGCGTTGTGGCAGTAAACACTGAAGCTTTCTTT. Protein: CSVVAVNTEAFF. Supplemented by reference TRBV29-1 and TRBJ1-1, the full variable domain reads SAVISQKPSRDICQRGTSLTIQCQVDSQVTMMFWYRQQPGQSLTLIATANQGSEATYESGFVIDKFPISRPNLTFSTLTVSNMSPEDSSIYLCSVVAVNTEAFFGQGTRLTVV.

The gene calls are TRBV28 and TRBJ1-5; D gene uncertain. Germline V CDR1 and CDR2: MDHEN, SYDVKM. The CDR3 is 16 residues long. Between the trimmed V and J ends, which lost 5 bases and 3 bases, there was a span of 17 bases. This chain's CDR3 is CASSRTQVVDNQPQHF. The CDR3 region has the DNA TGTGCCAGCAGTCGTACCCAGGTAGTCGACAATCAGCCCCAGCATTTT.

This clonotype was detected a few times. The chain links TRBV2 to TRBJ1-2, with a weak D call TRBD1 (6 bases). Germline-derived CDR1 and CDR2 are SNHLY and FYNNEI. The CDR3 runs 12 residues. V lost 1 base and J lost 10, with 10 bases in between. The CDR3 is CASSEDRVNYTF. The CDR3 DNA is TGTGCCAGCAGTGAAGACAGGGTGAACTACACCTTC.

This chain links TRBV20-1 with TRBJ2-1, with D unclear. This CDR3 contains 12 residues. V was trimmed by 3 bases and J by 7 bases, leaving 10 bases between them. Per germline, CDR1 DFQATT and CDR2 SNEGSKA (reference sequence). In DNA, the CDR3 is TGCAGTGCTAGGGTTCGGACGAATGAGCAGTTCTTC. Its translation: CSARVRTNEQFF.

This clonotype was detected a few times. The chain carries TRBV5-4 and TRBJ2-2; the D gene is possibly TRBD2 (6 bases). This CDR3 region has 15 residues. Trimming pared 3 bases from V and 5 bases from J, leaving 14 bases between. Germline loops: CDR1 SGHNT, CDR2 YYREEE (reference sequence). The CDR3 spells CASSSRTSGTGELFF. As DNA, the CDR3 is TGTGCCAGCAGCTCAAGGACAAGCGGGACCGGGGAGCTGTTTTTT.

DNA for the CDR3: TGCGCCAGCAGCTTGTTTGGGCAGGCCAACACCGGGGAGCTGTTTTTT. It codes for CASSLFGQANTGELFF. The chain carries TRBV5-1 and TRBJ2-2, with D uncertain. V was clipped by 1 base and J by 2 bases, with 12 bases between them. The CDR3 is 16 amino acids. CDR1 is SGHRS and CDR2 is YFSETQ in the germline V gene.

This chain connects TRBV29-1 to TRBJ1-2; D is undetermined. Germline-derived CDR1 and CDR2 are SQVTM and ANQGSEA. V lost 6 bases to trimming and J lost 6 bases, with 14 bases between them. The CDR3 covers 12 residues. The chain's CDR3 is CSVKDYTHGYTF. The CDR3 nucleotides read TGCAGCGTCAAAGACTACACTCATGGCTACACCTTC.

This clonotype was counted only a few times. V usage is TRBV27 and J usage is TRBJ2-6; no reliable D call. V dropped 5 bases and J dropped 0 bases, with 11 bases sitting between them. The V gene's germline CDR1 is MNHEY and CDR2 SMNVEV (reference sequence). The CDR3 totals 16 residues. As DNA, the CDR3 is TGTGCCAGCAGTGCAACAGCGTTCTCTGGGGCCAACGTCCTGACTTTC. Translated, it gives CASSATAFSGANVLTF.

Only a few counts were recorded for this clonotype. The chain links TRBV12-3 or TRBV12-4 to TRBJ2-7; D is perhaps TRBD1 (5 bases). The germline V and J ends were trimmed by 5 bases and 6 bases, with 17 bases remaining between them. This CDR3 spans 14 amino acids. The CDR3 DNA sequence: TGTGCCAGCAGTGTGGACACCTCTACCGCCGAGCAGTACTTC. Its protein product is CASSVDTSTAEQYF.

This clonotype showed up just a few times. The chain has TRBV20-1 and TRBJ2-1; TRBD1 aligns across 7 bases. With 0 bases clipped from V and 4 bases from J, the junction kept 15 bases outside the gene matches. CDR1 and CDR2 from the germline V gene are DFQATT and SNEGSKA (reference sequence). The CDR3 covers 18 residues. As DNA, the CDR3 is TGCAGTGCTAGAGACCCCGGAAACCCGGGACAGCCGTACAATGAGCAGTTCTTC. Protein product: CSARDPGNPGQPYNEQFF.

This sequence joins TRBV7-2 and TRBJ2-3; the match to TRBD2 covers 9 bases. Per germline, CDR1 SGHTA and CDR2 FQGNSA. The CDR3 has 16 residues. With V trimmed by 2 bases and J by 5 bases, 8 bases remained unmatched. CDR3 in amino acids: CASSLWRGREQDTQYF. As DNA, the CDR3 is TGTGCCAGCAGCTTATGGCGCGGGAGGGAGCAAGATACGCAGTATTTT.

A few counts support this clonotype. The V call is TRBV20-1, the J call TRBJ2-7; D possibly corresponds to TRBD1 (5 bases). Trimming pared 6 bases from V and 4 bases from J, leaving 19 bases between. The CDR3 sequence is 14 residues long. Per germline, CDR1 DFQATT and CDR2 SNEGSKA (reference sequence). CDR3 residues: CSAMKDSSRYEQYF. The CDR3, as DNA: TGCAGTGCCATGAAAGACAGTTCTAGGTACGAGCAGTACTTC.

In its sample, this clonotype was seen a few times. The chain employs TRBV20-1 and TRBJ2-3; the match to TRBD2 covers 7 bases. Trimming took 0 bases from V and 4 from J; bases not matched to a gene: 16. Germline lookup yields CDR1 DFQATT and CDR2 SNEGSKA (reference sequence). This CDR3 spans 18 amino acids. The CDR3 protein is CSARDPRSSGLWADTQYF. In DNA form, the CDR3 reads TGCAGTGCTAGAGATCCCCGTAGTAGCGGGCTTTGGGCAGATACGCAGTATTTT.

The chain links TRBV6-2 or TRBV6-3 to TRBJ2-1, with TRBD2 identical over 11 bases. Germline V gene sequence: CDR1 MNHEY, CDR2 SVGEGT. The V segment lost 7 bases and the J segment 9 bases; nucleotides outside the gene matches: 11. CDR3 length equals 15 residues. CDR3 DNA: TGTGCCAGCAACAAACTAGCGGGAGTTAGTGGTGAGCAGTTCTTC. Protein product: CASNKLAGVSGEQFF.

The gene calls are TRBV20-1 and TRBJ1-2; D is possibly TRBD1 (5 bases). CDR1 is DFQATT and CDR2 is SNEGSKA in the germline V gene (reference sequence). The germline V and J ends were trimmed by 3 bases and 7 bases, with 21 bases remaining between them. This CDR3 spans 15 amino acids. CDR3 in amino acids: CSASIMGGQGGGYTF. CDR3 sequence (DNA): TGCAGTGCTAGTATTATGGGTGGGCAGGGAGGTGGCTACACCTTC.

CDR3 DNA sequence: TGTGCCAGCCGGTCGAGAGGGCTAGCGGGAGGGTACAATGAGCAGTACTTC. The encoded protein is CASRSRGLAGGYNEQYF. This rearrangement joins TRBV7-2 to TRBJ2-7; 12 nucleotides align to TRBD2. Per the germline V gene, CDR1 is SGHTA and CDR2 is FQGNSA. The CDR3 totals 17 residues. The V and J ends lost 8 bases and 7 bases, in that order; junction bases with no gene match: 18.

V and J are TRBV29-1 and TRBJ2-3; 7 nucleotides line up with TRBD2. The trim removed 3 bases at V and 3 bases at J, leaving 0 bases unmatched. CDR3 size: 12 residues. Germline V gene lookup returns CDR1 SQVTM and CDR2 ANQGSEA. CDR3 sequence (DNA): TGCAGCGTTGACGGGAGGACAGATACGCAGTATTTT. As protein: CSVDGRTDTQYF.

The DNA of the CDR3 is TGTGCCAGCAGCTACGATACAGGGTACGCTGAGACCCAGTACTTC. Its translation is CASSYDTGYAETQYF. The chain links TRBV7-9 to TRBJ2-5; D might be TRBD1 (6 bases). CDR3 length equals 15 residues. Per germline, CDR1 SEHNR and CDR2 FQNEAQ (reference sequence). The V end lost 4 bases, the J end lost 5 bases, and 17 bases lay between the germline ends.

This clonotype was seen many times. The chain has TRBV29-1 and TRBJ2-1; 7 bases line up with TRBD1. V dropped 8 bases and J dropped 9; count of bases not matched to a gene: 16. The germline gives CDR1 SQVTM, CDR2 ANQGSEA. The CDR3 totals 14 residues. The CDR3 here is CSTRKGGLRGEQFF. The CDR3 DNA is TGCAGCACCCGAAAAGGGGGCCTGAGAGGTGAGCAGTTCTTC.

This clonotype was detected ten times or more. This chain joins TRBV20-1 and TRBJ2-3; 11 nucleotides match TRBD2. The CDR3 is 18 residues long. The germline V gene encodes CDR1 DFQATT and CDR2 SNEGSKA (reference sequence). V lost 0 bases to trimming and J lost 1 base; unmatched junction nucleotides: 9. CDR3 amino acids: CSARDLELAGVGTDTQYF. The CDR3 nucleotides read TGCAGTGCTAGAGATCTGGAACTAGCGGGAGTCGGCACAGATACGCAGTATTTT.

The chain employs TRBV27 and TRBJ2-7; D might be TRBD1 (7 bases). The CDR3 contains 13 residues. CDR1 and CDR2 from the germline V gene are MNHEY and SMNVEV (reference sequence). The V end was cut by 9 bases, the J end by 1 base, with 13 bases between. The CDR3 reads CASKTGRSYEQYF. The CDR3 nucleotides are TGTGCCAGTAAGACAGGGAGGTCCTACGAGCAGTACTTC.